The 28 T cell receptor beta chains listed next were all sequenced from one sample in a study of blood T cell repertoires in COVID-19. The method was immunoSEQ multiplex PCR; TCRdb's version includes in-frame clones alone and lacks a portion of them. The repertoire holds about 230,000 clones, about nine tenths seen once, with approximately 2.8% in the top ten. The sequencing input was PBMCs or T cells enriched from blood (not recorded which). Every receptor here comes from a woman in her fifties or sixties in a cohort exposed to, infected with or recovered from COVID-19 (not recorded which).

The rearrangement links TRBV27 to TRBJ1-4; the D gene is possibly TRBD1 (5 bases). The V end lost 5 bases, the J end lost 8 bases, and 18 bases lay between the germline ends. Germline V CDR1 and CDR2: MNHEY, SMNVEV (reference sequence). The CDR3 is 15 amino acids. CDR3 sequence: CASSTRDSSGEKLFF. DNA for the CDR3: TGTGCCAGCAGTACCCGGGACTCGTCGGGGGAAAAACTGTTTTTT.

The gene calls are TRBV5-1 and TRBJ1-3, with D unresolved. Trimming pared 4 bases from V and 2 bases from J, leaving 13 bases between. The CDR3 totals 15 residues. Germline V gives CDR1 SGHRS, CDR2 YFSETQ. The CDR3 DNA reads TGCGCCAGCAGCATCGAAAGTGGAGCTGGAAACACCATATATTTT. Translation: CASSIESGAGNTIYF.

This chain's CDR3 is CASRTGQANYEQYF. The CDR3 nucleotides read TGTGCCAGCAGGACGGGACAGGCGAACTACGAGCAGTACTTC. This chain joins TRBV5-6 and TRBJ2-7, with 8 bases fitting TRBD1. Germline assignment: CDR1 SGHDT and CDR2 YYEEEE. Germline trimming cut 5 bases from V and 3 bases from J; bases unmatched to any gene: 7. CDR3 size: 14 residues. Full variable domain (missing parts from reference TRBV5-6 and TRBJ2-7): DAGVTQSPTHLIKTRGQQVTLRCSPKSGHDTVSWYQQALGQGPQFIFQYYEEEERQRGNFPDRFSGHQFPNYSSELNVNALLLGDSALYLCASRTGQANYEQYFGPGTRLTVT.

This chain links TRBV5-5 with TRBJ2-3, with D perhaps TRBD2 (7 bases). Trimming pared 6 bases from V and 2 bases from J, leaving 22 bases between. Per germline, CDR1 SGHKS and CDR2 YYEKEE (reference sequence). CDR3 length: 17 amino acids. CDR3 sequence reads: CASTRWGGHRFTDTQYF. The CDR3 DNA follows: TGTGCCAGCACCCGGTGGGGGGGCCACCGATTCACAGATACGCAGTATTTT.

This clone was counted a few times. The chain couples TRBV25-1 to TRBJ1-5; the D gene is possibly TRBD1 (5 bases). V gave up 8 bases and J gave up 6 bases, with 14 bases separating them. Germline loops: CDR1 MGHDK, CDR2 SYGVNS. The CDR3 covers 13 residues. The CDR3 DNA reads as TGTGCCAGCGGCCGGGAGGGGACTCAGCCCCAGCATTTT. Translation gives CASGREGTQPQHF.

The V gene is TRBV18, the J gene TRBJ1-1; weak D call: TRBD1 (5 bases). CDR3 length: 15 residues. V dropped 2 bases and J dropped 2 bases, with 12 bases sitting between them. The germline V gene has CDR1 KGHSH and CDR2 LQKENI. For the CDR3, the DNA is TGTGCCAGCTCACCAATCAGGGTAGGAAACACTGAAGCTTTCTTT. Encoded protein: CASSPIRVGNTEAFF.

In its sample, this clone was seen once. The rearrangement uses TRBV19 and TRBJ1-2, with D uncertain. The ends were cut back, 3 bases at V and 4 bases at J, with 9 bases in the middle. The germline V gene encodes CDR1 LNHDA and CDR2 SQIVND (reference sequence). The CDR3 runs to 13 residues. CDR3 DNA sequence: TGTGCCAGTAGTATTAAATCAGGCTATGGCTACACCTTC. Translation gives CASSIKSGYGYTF.

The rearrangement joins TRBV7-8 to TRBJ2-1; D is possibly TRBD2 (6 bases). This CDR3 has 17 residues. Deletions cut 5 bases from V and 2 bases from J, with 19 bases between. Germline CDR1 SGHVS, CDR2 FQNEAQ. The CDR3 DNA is TGTGCCAGCAGCCCACGGGAGCCCCGAGGAACCTACAATGAGCAGTTCTTC. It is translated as CASSPREPRGTYNEQFF.

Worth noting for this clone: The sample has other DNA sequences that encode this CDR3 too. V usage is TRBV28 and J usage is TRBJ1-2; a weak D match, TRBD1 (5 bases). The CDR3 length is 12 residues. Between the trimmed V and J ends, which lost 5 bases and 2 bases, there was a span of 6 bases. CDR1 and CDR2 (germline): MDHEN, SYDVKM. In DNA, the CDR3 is TGTGCCAGCAGTAGACAGAACTATGGCTACACCTTC. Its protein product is CASSRQNYGYTF.

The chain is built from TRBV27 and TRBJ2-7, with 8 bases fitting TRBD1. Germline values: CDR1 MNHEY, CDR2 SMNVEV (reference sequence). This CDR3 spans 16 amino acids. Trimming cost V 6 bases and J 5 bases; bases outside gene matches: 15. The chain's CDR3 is CASRTLARGRINEQYF. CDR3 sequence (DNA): TGTGCCAGCAGGACCCTCGCCAGGGGGCGTATAAACGAGCAGTACTTC.

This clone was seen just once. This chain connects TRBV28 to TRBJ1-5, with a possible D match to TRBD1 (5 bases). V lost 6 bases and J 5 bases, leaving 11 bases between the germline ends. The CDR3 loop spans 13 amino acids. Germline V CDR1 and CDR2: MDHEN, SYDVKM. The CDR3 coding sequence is TGTGCCAGCAGCGAAGGGGCAGATCAGCCCCAGCATTTT. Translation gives CASSEGADQPQHF.

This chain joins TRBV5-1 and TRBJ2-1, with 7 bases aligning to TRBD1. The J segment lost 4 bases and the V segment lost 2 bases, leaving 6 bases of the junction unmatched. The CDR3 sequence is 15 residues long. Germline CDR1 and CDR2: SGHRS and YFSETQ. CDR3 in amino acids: CASSFQGVPYNEQFF. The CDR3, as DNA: TGCGCCAGCAGCTTTCAGGGGGTCCCGTACAATGAGCAGTTCTTC.

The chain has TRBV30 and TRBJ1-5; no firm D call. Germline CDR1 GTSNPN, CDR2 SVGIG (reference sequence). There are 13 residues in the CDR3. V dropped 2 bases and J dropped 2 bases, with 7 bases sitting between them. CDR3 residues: CAWSIVGNQPQHF. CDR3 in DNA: TGTGCCTGGAGTATAGTGGGCAATCAGCCCCAGCATTTT.

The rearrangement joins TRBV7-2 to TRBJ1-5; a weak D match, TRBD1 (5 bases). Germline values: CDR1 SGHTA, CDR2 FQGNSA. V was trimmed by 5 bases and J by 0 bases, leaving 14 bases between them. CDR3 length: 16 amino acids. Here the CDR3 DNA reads TGTGCCAGCAGCACACGGGGGGACTATAGCAATCAGCCCCAGCATTTT. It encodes CASSTRGDYSNQPQHF.

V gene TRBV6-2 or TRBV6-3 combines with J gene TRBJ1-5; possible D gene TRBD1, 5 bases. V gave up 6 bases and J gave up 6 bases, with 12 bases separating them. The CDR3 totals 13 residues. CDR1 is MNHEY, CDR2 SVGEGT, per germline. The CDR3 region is CASSPRVAQPQHF. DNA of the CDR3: TGTGCCAGCAGCCCCAGGGTGGCTCAGCCCCAGCATTTT.

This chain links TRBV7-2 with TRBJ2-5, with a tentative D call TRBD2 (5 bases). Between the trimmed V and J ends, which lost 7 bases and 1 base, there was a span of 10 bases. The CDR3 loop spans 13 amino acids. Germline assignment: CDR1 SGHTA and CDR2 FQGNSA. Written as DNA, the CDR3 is TGTGCCAGCACCCTCGGAGGCCAAGAGACCCAGTACTTC. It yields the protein CASTLGGQETQYF.

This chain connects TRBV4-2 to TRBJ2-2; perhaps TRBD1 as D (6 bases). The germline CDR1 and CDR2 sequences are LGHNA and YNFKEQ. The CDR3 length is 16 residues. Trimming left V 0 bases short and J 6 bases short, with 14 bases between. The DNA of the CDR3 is TGTGCCAGCAGCCAAGAGGGGACAAAGCCTCCCGGGGAGCTGTTTTTT. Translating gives CASSQEGTKPPGELFF.

The CDR3 protein is CASSPSPGQSTEAFF. Written as DNA, the CDR3 is TGCGCCAGCAGCCCCTCGCCGGGACAGTCCACTGAAGCTTTCTTT. The chain combines TRBV5-1 with TRBJ1-1; 7 positions match TRBD1. CDR3 length: 15 amino acids. In germline, CDR1 is SGHRS, CDR2 YFSETQ. Germline trimming cut 4 bases from V and 4 bases from J; bases unmatched to any gene: 10.

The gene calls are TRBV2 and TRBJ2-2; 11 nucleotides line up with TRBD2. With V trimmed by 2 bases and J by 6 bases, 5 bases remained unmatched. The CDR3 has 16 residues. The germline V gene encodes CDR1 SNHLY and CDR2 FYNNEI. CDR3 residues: CASSERLAGTAGELFF. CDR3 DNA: TGTGCCAGCAGTGAACGACTAGCGGGGACGGCCGGGGAGCTGTTTTTT. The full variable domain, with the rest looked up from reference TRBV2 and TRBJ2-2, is EPEVTQTPSHQVTQMGQEVILRCVPISNHLYFYWYRQILGQKVEFLVSFYNNEISEKSEIFDDQFSVERPDGSNFTLKIRSTKLEDSAMYFCASSERLAGTAGELFFGEGSRLTVL.

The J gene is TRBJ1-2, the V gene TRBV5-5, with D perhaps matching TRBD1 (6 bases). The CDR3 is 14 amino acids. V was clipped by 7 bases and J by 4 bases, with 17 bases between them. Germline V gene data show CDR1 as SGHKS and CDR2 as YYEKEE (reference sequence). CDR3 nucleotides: TGTGCCAGCCGGTCAAAGACAGGATCCTATGGCTACACCTTC. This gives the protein CASRSKTGSYGYTF.

DNA for the CDR3: TGTGCCAGCAGCCCCCTTTTTAGTGTCCAGGGTGAAGCTTTCTTT. Translated, it gives CASSPLFSVQGEAFF. This sequence joins TRBV7-2 and TRBJ1-1, with TRBD1 as a possible D gene (5 bases). Germline V lookup: CDR1 SGHTA, CDR2 FQGNSA. V was pared by 5 bases and J by 7 bases, with 20 bases between. The CDR3 covers 15 residues.

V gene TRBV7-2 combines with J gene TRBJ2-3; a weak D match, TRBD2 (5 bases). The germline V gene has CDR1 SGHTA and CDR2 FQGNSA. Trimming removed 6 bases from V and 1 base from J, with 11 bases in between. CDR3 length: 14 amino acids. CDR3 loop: CASRSARGTDTQYF. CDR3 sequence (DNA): TGTGCCAGCAGATCAGCGCGGGGCACAGATACGCAGTATTTT.

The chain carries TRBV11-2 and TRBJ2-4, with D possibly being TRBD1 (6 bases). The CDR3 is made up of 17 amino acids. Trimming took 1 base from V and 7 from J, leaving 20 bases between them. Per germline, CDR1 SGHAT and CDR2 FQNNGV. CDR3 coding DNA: TGTGCCAGCAGCTTAGCATTCACAGGGCTAAGAAGTAACATTCAGTACTTC. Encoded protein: CASSLAFTGLRSNIQYF.

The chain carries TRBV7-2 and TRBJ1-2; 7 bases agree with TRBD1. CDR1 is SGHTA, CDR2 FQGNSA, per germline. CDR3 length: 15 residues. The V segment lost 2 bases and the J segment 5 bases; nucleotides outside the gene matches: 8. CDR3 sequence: CASSLQGVGLYGYTF. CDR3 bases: TGTGCCAGCAGCTTACAGGGGGTAGGCCTTTATGGCTACACCTTC.

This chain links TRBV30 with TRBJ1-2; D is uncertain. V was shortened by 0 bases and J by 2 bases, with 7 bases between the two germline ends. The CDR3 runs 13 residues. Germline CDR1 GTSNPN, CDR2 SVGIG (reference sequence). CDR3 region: CAWSVAQNYGYTF. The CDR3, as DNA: TGTGCCTGGAGTGTCGCACAGAACTATGGCTACACCTTC.

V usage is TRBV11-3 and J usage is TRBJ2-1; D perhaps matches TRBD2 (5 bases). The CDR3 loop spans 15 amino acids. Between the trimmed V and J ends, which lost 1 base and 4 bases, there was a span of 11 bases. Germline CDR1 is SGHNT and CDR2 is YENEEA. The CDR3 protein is CASSLGSGFYNEQFF. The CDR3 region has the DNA TGTGCCAGCAGCTTAGGCTCGGGGTTTTACAATGAGCAGTTCTTC.

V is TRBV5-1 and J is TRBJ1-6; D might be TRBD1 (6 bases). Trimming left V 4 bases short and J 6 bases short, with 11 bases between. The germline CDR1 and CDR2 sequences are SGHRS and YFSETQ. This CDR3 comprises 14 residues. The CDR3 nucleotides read TGCGCCAGCAGCCTAACAGGGTTTAATTCACCCCTCCACTTT. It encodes CASSLTGFNSPLHF.

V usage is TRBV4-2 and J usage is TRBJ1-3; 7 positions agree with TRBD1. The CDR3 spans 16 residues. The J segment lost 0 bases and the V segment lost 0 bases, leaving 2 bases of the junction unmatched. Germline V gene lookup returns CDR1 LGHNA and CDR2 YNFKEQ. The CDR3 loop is CASSQDRDSSGNTIYF. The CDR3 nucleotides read TGTGCCAGCAGCCAAGATCGGGACAGCTCTGGAAACACCATATATTTT.